This T cell receptor (beta chain) was recorded in a study of Graves' ophthalmopathy and Graves' hyperthyroidism. All donors with ophthalmopathy were recorded as having moderate-to-severe activity, CAS ≥3, NOSPECS ≥4 and a duration under 3 months. This CDR3 is built from 15 residues. Germline loops: CDR1 MNHEY, CDR2 SVGEGT. V trimming: 7 bases; J trimming: 0 bases; junction bases outside the gene matches: 8. The sequenced template was RNA, covering the TCR beta CDR3 region. Investigators did first-round RT-PCR with HTBI primers, then second-round multiplex PCR. One entry per CDR3 protein results from TCRdb running MiXCR on the multiplex PCR reads. This table has under 200,000 distinct CDR3 sequences, 30% to 45% appearing once. This clonotype was counted ten times or more.

This chain connects TRBV6-2 or TRBV6-3 to TRBJ1-2; 7 nucleotides line up with TRBD1. The clonotype was recovered from a woman aged 35 to 49 with Graves' ophthalmopathy. The sample was peripheral blood. The CDR3 DNA sequence: TGTGCCAGCATTACGGACGGGACAGCTAACTATGGCTACACCTTC. As protein: CASITDGTANYGYTF.